The 8 T cell receptor beta chains presented below share a single source sample, sequenced in a study of blood T cells in healthy people across ages. The second PCR ran about 6 to 12 cycles with a sample-barcoded 5' primer and J-beta primers. Via MiXCR, TCRdb re-called the 5' RACE reads, giving one row per CDR3 protein. Of about 1 million distinct CDR3 sequences in the sample, 40% to 55% were seen once. Sequencing was performed on blood. These TCRs come from a woman aged 55-70 years in good health.

J is TRBJ1-4 and V is TRBV9; D call uncertain. CDR3 length: 14 amino acids. Trimming pared 4 bases from V and 7 bases from J, leaving 14 bases between. The germline gives CDR1 SGDLS, CDR2 YYNGEE. CDR3 sequence: CASSLSAYSEKLFF. The CDR3 nucleotides read TGTGCCAGCAGCCTAAGCGCGTATAGTGAAAAACTGTTTTTT.

V and J are TRBV7-2 and TRBJ2-3; 8 bases fit TRBD2. V dropped 1 base and J dropped 6; count of bases not matched to a gene: 12. There are 17 residues in the CDR3. Germline CDR1 reads SGHTA; CDR2 reads FQGNSA. The CDR3 protein is CASSLGWVAIAGDTQYF. In DNA, the CDR3 is TGTGCCAGCAGCTTAGGCTGGGTAGCGATAGCGGGGGATACGCAGTATTTT.

This chain links TRBV14 with TRBJ1-2; 11 nucleotides line up with TRBD1. Looked up from germline, CDR1 is SGHDN and CDR2 is FVKESK. The J segment lost 5 bases and the V segment lost 1 base, leaving 9 bases of the junction unmatched. The length of the CDR3 is 17 residues. The CDR3 DNA follows: TGTGCCAGCAGCCAAGCGGGACAGGGGGGCCTCTATTATGGCTACACCTTC. Encoded protein: CASSQAGQGGLYYGYTF.

The table lists this clonotype with a few counts. The chain links TRBV20-1 to TRBJ2-1; perhaps TRBD1 as D (6 bases). The germline V gene encodes CDR1 DFQATT and CDR2 SNEGSKA (reference sequence). V was cut by 5 bases and J by 9 bases, with 23 bases left in between. The CDR3 runs to 15 residues. Here the CDR3 reads CSAPLQATLGGEQFF. Written as DNA, the CDR3 is TGCAGTGCTCCCCTACAGGCGACTTTAGGGGGTGAGCAGTTCTTC.

This clonotype was found a few times. The rearrangement links TRBV29-1 to TRBJ2-7; D is perhaps TRBD1 or TRBD2 (6 bases each). V was pared by 4 bases and J by 6 bases, with 25 bases between. The length of the CDR3 is 16 residues. CDR1 SQVTM and CDR2 ANQGSEA come from the germline V gene. The CDR3 spells CSVVPDRRGGSIEQYF. The DNA for the CDR3 is TGCAGCGTTGTGCCTGATAGGAGAGGGGGGTCTATCGAGCAGTACTTC.

This chain links TRBV12-3 or TRBV12-4 with TRBJ2-3; 9 bases match TRBD1. The J segment lost 3 bases and the V segment lost 4 bases, leaving 5 bases of the junction unmatched. The CDR3 length is 15 residues. CDR3 sequence (DNA): TGTGCCAGCAGTTGGGGGACAGGGAGAACAGATACGCAGTATTTT. Translating it yields CASSWGTGRTDTQYF.

The chain joins TRBV7-2 to TRBJ1-1; D is perhaps TRBD1 (6 bases). V was trimmed by 5 bases and J by 6 bases, leaving 10 bases between them. This CDR3 is built from 12 residues. Germline CDR1 is SGHTA and CDR2 is FQGNSA. CDR3 loop: CASSRDRPEAFF. As DNA, the CDR3 is TGTGCCAGCAGCCGCGACAGGCCTGAAGCTTTCTTT.

The V gene is TRBV28, the J gene TRBJ1-2; 8 bases agree with TRBD1. The J segment lost 1 base and the V segment lost 4 bases, leaving 11 bases of the junction unmatched. Germline V gives CDR1 MDHEN, CDR2 SYDVKM. The CDR3 has 17 residues. CDR3 amino acids: CASSSGQAPYYNYGYTF. The CDR3 DNA reads TGTGCCAGCAGTTCGGGACAGGCCCCCTACTATAACTATGGCTACACCTTC.